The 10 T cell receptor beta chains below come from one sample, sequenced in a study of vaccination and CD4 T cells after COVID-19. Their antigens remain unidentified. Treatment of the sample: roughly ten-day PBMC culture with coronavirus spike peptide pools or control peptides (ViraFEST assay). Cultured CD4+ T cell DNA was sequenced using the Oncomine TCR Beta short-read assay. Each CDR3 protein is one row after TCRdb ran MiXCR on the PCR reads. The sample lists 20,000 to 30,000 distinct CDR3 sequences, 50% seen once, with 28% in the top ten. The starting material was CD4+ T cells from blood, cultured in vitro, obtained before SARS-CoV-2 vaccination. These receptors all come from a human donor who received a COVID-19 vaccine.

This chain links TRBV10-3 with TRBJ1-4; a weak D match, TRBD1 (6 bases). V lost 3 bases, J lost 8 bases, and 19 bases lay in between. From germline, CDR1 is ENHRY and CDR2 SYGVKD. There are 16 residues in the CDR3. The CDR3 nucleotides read TGTGCCATCAGTGACGCCACAGGGTTGGGACACGAAAAACTGTTTTTT. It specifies CAISDATGLGHEKLFF.

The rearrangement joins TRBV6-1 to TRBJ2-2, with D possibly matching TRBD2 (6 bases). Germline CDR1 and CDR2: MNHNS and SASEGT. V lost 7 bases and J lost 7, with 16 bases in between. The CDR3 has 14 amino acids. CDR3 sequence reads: CASKRGTSFGELFF. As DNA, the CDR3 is TGTGCCAGCAAACGCGGGACTTCCTTCGGGGAGCTGTTTTTT.

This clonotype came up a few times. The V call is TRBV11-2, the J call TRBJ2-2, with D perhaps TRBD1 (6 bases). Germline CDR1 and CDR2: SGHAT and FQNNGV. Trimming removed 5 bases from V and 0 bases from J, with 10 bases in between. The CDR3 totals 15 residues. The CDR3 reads CASSLQGTNTGELFF. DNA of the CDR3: TGTGCCAGCAGCCTACAGGGTACGAACACCGGGGAGCTGTTTTTT.

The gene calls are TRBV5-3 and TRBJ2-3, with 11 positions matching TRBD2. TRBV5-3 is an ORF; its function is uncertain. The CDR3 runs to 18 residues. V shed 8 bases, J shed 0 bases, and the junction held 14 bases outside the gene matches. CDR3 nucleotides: TGTGCCAGCAGCAACGCGGGACTAGCGGACTATAGCACAGATACGCAGTATTTT. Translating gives CASSNAGLADYSTDTQYF.

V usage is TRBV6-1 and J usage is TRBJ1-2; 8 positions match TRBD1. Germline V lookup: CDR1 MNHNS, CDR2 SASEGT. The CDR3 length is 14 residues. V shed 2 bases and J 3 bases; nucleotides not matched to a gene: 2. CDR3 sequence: CASSERDRYYGYTF. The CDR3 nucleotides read TGTGCCAGCAGTGAACGGGACAGGTACTATGGCTACACCTTC.

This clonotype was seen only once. CDR3 loop: CASSPRRSETPELGYGYTF. The CDR3, as DNA: TGTGCCAGCAGCCCCCGGCGGAGTGAGACACCCGAATTAGGATATGGCTACACCTTC. This rearrangement joins TRBV9 to TRBJ1-2, with no clear D. Trimming shortened V by 4 bases and J by 5 bases, and 30 bases separated the two germline ends. The germline V gene encodes CDR1 SGDLS and CDR2 YYNGEE. The CDR3 contains 19 residues.

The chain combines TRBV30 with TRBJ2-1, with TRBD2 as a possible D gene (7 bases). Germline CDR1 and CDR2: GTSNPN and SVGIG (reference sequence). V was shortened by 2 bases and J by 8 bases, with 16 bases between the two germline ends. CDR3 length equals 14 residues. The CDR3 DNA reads TGTGCCTGGAGTAAAGGGGGGGGGATCCATGAGCAGTTCTTC. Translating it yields CAWSKGGGIHEQFF.

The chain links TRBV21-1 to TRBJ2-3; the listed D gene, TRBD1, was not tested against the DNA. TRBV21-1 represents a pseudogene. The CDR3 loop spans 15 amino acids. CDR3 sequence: CASSKARRVTDTQYF. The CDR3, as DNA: TGTGCCAGCAGCAAAGCGCGCAGGGTCACAGATACGCAGTATTTT.

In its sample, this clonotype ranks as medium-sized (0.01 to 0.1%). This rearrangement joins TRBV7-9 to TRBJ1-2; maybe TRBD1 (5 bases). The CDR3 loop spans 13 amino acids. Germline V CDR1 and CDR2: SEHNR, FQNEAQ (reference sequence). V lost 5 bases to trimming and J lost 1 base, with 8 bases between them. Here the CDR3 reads CASSPRVNYGYTF. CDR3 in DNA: TGTGCCAGCAGCCCCAGGGTTAACTATGGCTACACCTTC.

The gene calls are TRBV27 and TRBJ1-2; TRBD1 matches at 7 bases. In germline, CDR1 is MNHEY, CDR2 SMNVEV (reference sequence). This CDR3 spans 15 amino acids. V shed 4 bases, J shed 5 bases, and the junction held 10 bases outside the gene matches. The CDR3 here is CASSSLRGSGYGYTF. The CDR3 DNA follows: TGTGCCAGCAGTTCGCTCAGGGGGTCGGGGTATGGCTACACCTTC.